This TCR beta chain was retrieved from a study of CD8 T cells in Susac syndrome. Study-level results: Only a relatively small number of individuals were included in the TCR sequencing and HLA analysis.

Reverse transcription used about 0.45 to 1 ug RNA and random hexamers. Amplification of TCR beta CDR3 used immunoSEQ multiplex PCR across 54 Vbeta and 13 Jbeta. TCRdb reprocessed the immunoSEQ multiplex PCR reads with MiXCR, giving one entry per CDR3 protein. The sample lists about 200,000 distinct CDR3 sequences; roughly 92% were seen once. The multiple sclerosis controls were treatment-naive patients with relapsing-remitting disease that was stable or active. TEMRA cells underwent FACS enrichment and CD8+ and CD4+ T cells underwent negative isolation. Details on this clonotype: What it recognizes is unknown.

V lost 1 base and J lost 4, with 24 bases in between. The CDR3 loop spans 18 amino acids. Per the germline V gene, CDR1 is SQVTM and CDR2 is ANQGSEA. The chain links TRBV29-1 to TRBJ2-3, with TRBD2 as a possible D gene (6 bases). The sample taken for sequencing was CD8+ T cells from PBMCs. This receptor was identified in a human donor with multiple sclerosis. For the CDR3, the DNA is TGCAGCGTTGAAGTATCCACCTGGGACTCGCTACGAGCAGATACGCAGTATTTT. This encodes CSVEVSTWDSLRADTQYF.